These T cell receptor beta chains were read from a single sample in a study of immune heterogeneity within non-small cell lung tumors. TCRdb re-called the multiplex PCR reads with MiXCR, one entry per CDR3 protein. The table lists 5,000 to 6,000 distinct CDR3 sequences, roughly 21% of them singletons. Sequenced: lung tumor tissue. All receptors come from a woman aged 55-69 years with non-small cell lung cancer. Both conserved end residues are trimmed from each CDR3. D genes are given only for firm matches.

ASSEARSHEQY	.	TRBV6-1	TRBJ2-7
ASSFVGGSNEKLF	.	TRBV12-3/TRBV12-4	TRBJ1-4
ASTTGTRISVNTIY	TRBD1	TRBV19	TRBJ1-3
AWSSLSGTGPGELF	TRBD1	TRBV30	TRBJ2-2
ASSQPLSGVPPEQY	.	TRBV28	TRBJ2-7
ASSINDRGTEAF	.	TRBV19	TRBJ1-1
ASSPLAHQGTQY	.	TRBV4-3	TRBJ2-5
SARAPSGRAHEQF	TRBD2	TRBV20-1	TRBJ2-1
AISEGQAGRETQY	TRBD1	TRBV10-3	TRBJ2-5
ATSDYSESTDTQY	.	TRBV24-1	TRBJ2-3
ASSLFGYGYT	.	TRBV28	TRBJ1-2
ASSEMRTQY	.	TRBV6-1	TRBJ2-3
ASTRGQVGGQPQH	TRBD1	TRBV12-3/TRBV12-4	TRBJ1-5
ASSRRTSGDTQY	TRBD2	TRBV5-1	TRBJ2-3
ASSLTGRSNTEAF	.	TRBV3-1	TRBJ1-1
ASSFGNTIY	.	TRBV5-1	TRBJ1-3
ASSPRRGTEAF	.	TRBV28	TRBJ1-1
SASGGGSTDTQY	.	TRBV20-1	TRBJ2-3
ASSLRPPDGTEAF	.	TRBV7-9	TRBJ1-1
ASRTAPGQGRETQY	TRBD1	TRBV7-2	TRBJ2-5
ASSLSTSGVTYEQY	TRBD2	TRBV27	TRBJ2-7
ASSPGGGAGDTQY	.	TRBV6-1	TRBJ2-3
ASSPSLAGDNEQF	TRBD2	TRBV18	TRBJ2-1
SASLAGATDTQY	.	TRBV20-1	TRBJ2-3
SARDFLSSTDTQY	.	TRBV20-1	TRBJ2-3
ASSPLGRTWEQPQH	.	TRBV18	TRBJ1-5